This T cell receptor (beta chain) is from a study of cytomegalovirus exposure and HLA in healthy donors (dated by TCRdb to about 2017). Study-level background: According to an earlier analysis of 587 of the donors, 150 million to 200 million T cells yielded 117 million unique TCR beta sequences and approximately 300 Gb of sequence data. The study combined high-throughput TCR immunosequencing, statistical association of individual TCRs with disease status, and machine learning to predict cytomegalovirus infection status. Along with the approximately 620-subject first cohort, a separate validation cohort of roughly 110 different subjects was used. Roughly 290 gigabases of sequencing data and around 80 million unique TCR sequences made up an early release that covered several hundred HLA-typed donors. The number of typed donors differed by locus: about 620-630 for A, B, C, DRB1 and DQB1; approximately 530 for DQA1; roughly 600 for DPA1; and about 450 for DPB1. On average, 235,054 unique TCR beta nucleotide sequences were sequenced per donor among 300 to 500 genotyped donors of the cohort, with around 19% of those sequences being non-productive. HLA typing covered class I and class II loci at four-digit resolution. A later analysis re-analyzed previously published TCR beta repertoires from 660 or so donors and added high-resolution HLA genotyping to study TCR occurrence patterns. An earlier analysis of some 500 of the donors used high-throughput TCR beta sequencing to judge whether each TCR beta V gene segment behaved as functional or pseudogenic. Because of strong linkage in the cohort, five DR-DQ haplotypes were treated as single units for association and clustering. Genome-wide SNP genotypes for about 65% of the roughly 700 donors were used in a later genetic analysis, which treated that subset as a discovery cohort. All discovery cohort repertoires had been generated on a single sequencing platform. The study aimed to test whether signatures of past pathogen exposure could be identified by cataloging public T cell receptors. Rather than drawing on any new phenotypic data, the later analysis identified candidate immune exposures from TCR beta sequences and the way those sequences occurred across donors. Of the approximately 400 genotyped donors, around 81% fell in the genetic ancestry cluster associated with self-reported Caucasian donors. The study profiled the T cell repertoires of hundreds of subjects by immunosequencing and related them to cytomegalovirus serostatus. Donor age, sex, ethnicity and CMV serostatus were compiled alongside the repertoire data.

The cohort was made up of around 720 healthy bone marrow donors. All cohort members were sampled while nominally healthy, although unrecorded immune exposures were likely present. The donor was CMV seronegative and belonged to the group of roughly 330 seronegative cohort members. Every donor gave a peripheral blood sample, and the peripheral blood mononuclear cells from that sample were used for TCR beta sequencing. The Qiagen DNeasy Blood Extraction Kit was used to extract genomic DNA from the blood cell samples. The library was prepared using the immunoSEQ multiplex PCR assay. For the multiplex PCR, a mixture combining 60 forward primers for TCR Vbeta segments and 13 reverse primers for TCR Jbeta segments was used. The CDR3 region of rearranged TCR beta genes was amplified from genomic DNA with a multiplex PCR assay. Amplified TCR beta libraries were sequenced as 87-base-pair reads on the Illumina HiSeq System. Per the source publication's procedure: A later analysis counted 75 million to 100 million unique TCR beta chains across the 640 or so repertoires, and around 9.9 million of these chains were shared by at least two donors. Raw reads were error-corrected and collapsed into unique sequences with a nearest-neighbor algorithm that merged closely related sequences to remove PCR and sequencing errors. CDR3 sequences were aligned to IMGT reference sequences to assign V, D and J gene segments. For a sequence to be retained, a match of at least six nucleotides was required to both a V gene segment and a J gene segment. Rearrangements were classified as productive when the CDR3 lacked stop codons and remained in frame with V and J, and all other rearrangements were classified as non-productive. CDR3 was defined by IMGT convention, running from the second conserved V-encoded cysteine to the conserved J-encoded phenylalanine. In an earlier analysis of more than 550 of the donors, sequences lacking an unambiguous match to a single V gene segment were excluded. An earlier analysis of 587 of the donors called V segments functional above 56.7% productive rearrangements and segregating when the between-donor standard deviation exceeded 5%. A statistical classification framework was developed to diagnose cytomegalovirus status using the catalog of TCR beta chain sequences. V and J gene assignment, in a later analysis, came from comparing TCR nucleotide sequences with IMGT/GENE-DB human TR gene sequences. The TCRdist pipeline was used in a later analysis to assign CDR3 sequences and most-parsimonious VDJ recombination scenarios. In a later analysis, every TCR beta chain was defined by the combination of its CDR3 amino acid sequence and its V-gene family, and reads without a unique V-gene family were dropped. To address suspected cross-contamination and a sequencing artifact, a later analysis removed 450 to 700 highly shared, low-generation-probability nucleotide sequences. For each public chain, a later analysis derived a clonal expansion index from normalized ranks of inferred template counts within each repertoire. A later analysis computed generation probabilities with a VDJ recombination model fitted to out-of-frame rearrangements, and checked the results against IGoR. In a later analysis, TCR-TCR, TCR-HLA and TCR-CMV co-occurrence was scored with hypergeometric tests, and a repertoire-size bias correction was applied to TCR pairs. To estimate false discovery rates, a later analysis permuted the HLA or CMV assignments 20 times. A later analysis grouped co-occurring TCRs with DBSCAN, adding TCRdist sequence similarity when clustering within HLA-allele-positive subsets. Repertoires with fewer than 30,000 or more than 120,000 public chains, plus five repertoires with anomalous nucleotide sharing, were excluded from co-occurrence clustering. This is the immuneACCESS table as TCRdb keeps it, with only in-frame sequences that have V and J called. A part of the clones is gone; compared with another copy, unresolved V genes explain less than half, and the rest is unexplained. The V and J calls and clone size are taken from that table; D and trimming were inferred from the DNA. This sample has over 100,000 clones in its table, and 73% of those were observed once. Around 8.1% of the sample is taken by the ten largest.

Spanning cysteine to phenylalanine, the CDR3 consists of 17 amino acids. Only the CDR3 region is kept as DNA, spanning 51 bases read in frame from base 1. V is cut by 3 bases and J by 8 bases, and the space between the germline ends is 20 bases. CDR1 and CDR2, per the germline V gene, are KGHSH and LQKENI. With regard to this clone: The clone's antigen remains unknown. No qualities accompany the bases; no much larger clone lies one base away.

What the research found in general, with its limitations: Most TCR sequences were seen in very few donors, while some public TCRs were found in many individuals. Compared with the roughly 670-donor mean, donors in an Asian-associated ancestry cluster had fewer N-insertions in productive TCRs, according to a later genetic analysis. It was suggested by the authors that the approach could potentially be generalized to other disease states and immunological phenotypes. Some IMGT-functional V segments, including TRBV6-2 and TRBV6-3, could not be distinguished by the 87-base-pair reads and were therefore excluded. A further reported finding was that TCR beta sequences accurately predicted the HLA-A and HLA-B alleles for most subjects in the first cohort. According to a later analysis, parvovirus B19, influenza, CMV and Epstein-Barr virus appeared linked to several top co-occurrence clusters. In a later analysis, HLA-associated TCR beta chains were found to be more clonally expanded and to have lower generation probabilities than equally common non-associated chains. For the cohort, immune exposure information was limited to CMV serostatus. A total of 150 or so TCR beta chains were listed by the study as associated with cytomegalovirus. Only TCR beta chains were sequenced in this cohort, and the absence of alpha or paired-chain data limited detectable features. Roughly uniform sequencing depth across donors was assumed in presence/absence analyses, although this assumption may not hold. A few of the identified cytomegalovirus-associated TCR beta chains were confirmed in vitro to be specific for cytomegalovirus antigens. Because HLA typing was missing for some donors at each locus, association tests included only the typed subset. When HLA alleles, especially DR and DQ, strongly co-occurred, attributing TCR associations to individual alleles was difficult. According to a later analysis, most CMV-associated TCR beta chains appeared to be HLA-restricted, and the HLA associations seemed to be driven largely by CMV exposure. Broadly in line with IMGT annotations, most TCR beta V segments showed up in productive rearrangements about 87% or about 30% of the time in an earlier analysis of roughly 590 of the donors. According to a later analysis, TCR association rates differed among HLA loci, with DRB1 alleles showing the most associated TCRs and HLA-C alleles showing the fewest. A group of highly shared sequence variants was considered likely to be a technical artifact of the sequencing pipeline. Linkage disequilibrium might explain the correlated functional status among segregating V segments, but an unknown experimental factor could not be ruled out. The classifier was reported to diagnose cytomegalovirus status with high specificity and sensitivity in both the original and validation cohorts. Some 15 rarely observed V segments, including chromosome 9 orphons, were excluded from the earlier analysis of just under 600 of the donors because counts were too low. A later genetic analysis associated a missense DCLRE1C variant with V-gene and J-gene trimming of TCR beta chains, and an independent cohort replicated the association. At a false discovery rate of 0.05, a later analysis linked 15,000 to 20,000 TCR beta sequences to specific HLA alleles.

This TCR was sampled from a man aged 35 to 55 in good health and CMV-seronegative. The rearranged segments are TRBV18 and TRBJ1-6, and the D gene may be TRBD1, 5 bases matching. The sample was PBMCs. The bases read TGTGCCAGCTCACCTCCCGGGTCCCGGAGGGGCGATTCACCCCTCCACTTT. This translates into CASSPPGSRRGDSPLHF.